The TCR beta chain under discussion was sequenced for a study of cytomegalovirus exposure and HLA in healthy donors. Assay used: immunoSEQ multiplex PCR; TCRdb lists only in-frame clones, some missing. Here the sample spans approximately 130,000 clones, approximately 90% being singletons. Germline CDR1 MDHEN, CDR2 SYDVKM. There are 15 residues in the CDR3. V lost 8 bases, J lost 3 bases, and 20 bases lay in between. The TCR comes from a woman between 18 and 30 years old in good health and CMV-seronegative. Sequenced: PBMCs. This chain connects TRBV28 to TRBJ2-7, with D possibly matching TRBD1 (5 bases). The CDR3 reads CASLGSLDNFYEQYF. For the CDR3, the DNA is TGTGCCAGCCTAGGCTCCTTGGACAACTTCTACGAGCAGTACTTC.